This entry lists 25 T cell receptor beta chains sequenced from one sample in a study of regulatory T cells in long-lasting Graves disease. Construction of the TCR beta libraries employed iRepertoire HTBI primers in conjunction with Arm-PCR of CDR3 regions. MiXCR, run by TCRdb on the multiplex PCR reads, gives a single entry per CDR3 protein. The sample includes about 530,000 distinct CDR3 sequences, 15% to 20% of them seen just once. Time point reported: newly diagnosed GD, antithyroid drugs for less than 3 months. PBMC RNA served as the TCR library source. The same data also contributed to another study, on T cells in Graves' hyperthyroidism and ophthalmopathy.

The specimen was peripheral blood mononuclear cells (PBMCs), collected at new diagnosis, from a patient treated with antithyroid drugs. The receptors stem from a woman aged 35-60 years with Graves disease.

This clonotype appeared many times. This chain connects TRBV3-1 to TRBJ2-1; 8 nucleotides agree with TRBD2. Trimming cost V 2 bases and J 7 bases; bases outside gene matches: 10. The germline V gene has CDR1 LGHDT and CDR2 YNNKEL (reference sequence). This CDR3 is built from 16 residues. CDR3 coding DNA: TGTGCCAGCAGCCAAAAGACGGGGGGGGTAAAGAATGAGCAGTTCTTC. This translates into CASSQKTGGVKNEQFF.

In its sample, this clonotype was seen many times. The J gene is TRBJ1-3, the V gene TRBV6-1; D is ambiguous. V shed 0 bases and J shed 8 bases, with 11 bases lying between them. There are 14 residues in the CDR3. Germline assignment: CDR1 MNHNS and CDR2 SASEGT. CDR3 sequence (DNA): TGTGCCAGCAGTGAAGCGCCTCGACGGGACACCATATATTTT. This sequence encodes CASSEAPRRDTIYF.

This clonotype was detected a few times. This sequence joins TRBV6-2 or TRBV6-3 and TRBJ1-6; D may be TRBD1 (6 bases). CDR1 and CDR2 from the germline V gene are MNHEY and SVGEGT. The CDR3 has 15 residues. V gave up 6 bases and J gave up 5 bases, with 14 bases separating them. The CDR3 sequence is CASSLTGRDNSPLHF. The CDR3 coding sequence is TGTGCCAGCAGCCTAACAGGGAGGGATAATTCACCCCTCCACTTT.

This clonotype has a handful of counts. V usage is TRBV9 and J usage is TRBJ2-1; D is possibly TRBD1 (5 bases). The CDR3 sequence is 12 residues long. The germline V gene has CDR1 SGDLS and CDR2 YYNGEE. The germline V and J ends were trimmed by 0 bases and 9 bases, with 7 bases remaining between them. DNA for the CDR3: TGTGCCAGCAGCGTAGAAGGGGCTGAGCAGTTCTTC. This translates into CASSVEGAEQFF.

This clonotype was seen a handful of times. This sequence may be a read error, since a much larger clone differs from it by one base. This chain links TRBV3-1 with TRBJ1-1; D not certain. CDR1 and CDR2 (germline): LGHDT, YNNKEL (reference sequence). V lost 0 bases to trimming and J lost 1 base, with 9 bases between them. CDR3 length: 15 amino acids. The DNA of the CDR3 is TGTGCCAGCAGCCAAGAGACCGCGAGGAACACTGAAGCTTTCTTT. The encoded protein is CASSQETARNTEAFF. Complete variable domain (other parts from reference TRBV3-1 and TRBJ1-1): DTAVSQTPKYLVTQMGNDKSIKCEQNLGHDTMYWYKQDSKKFLKIMFSYNNKELIINETVPNRFSPKSPDKAHLNLHINSLELGDSAVYFCASSQETARNTEAFFGQGTRLTVV.

Details on this clonotype: Germline and junction disagree at one end, which may indicate a read error. The chain links TRBV28 to TRBJ2-1; 8 bases line up with TRBD2. The CDR3 sequence is 13 residues long. Germline CDR1 reads MDHEN; CDR2 reads SYDVKM. CDR3 in DNA: TGTACCAGCAGTTTCCCAGCGGGGGCCGAGCAGTTCTTC. This translates into CTSSFPAGAEQFF.

The chain employs TRBV5-1 and TRBJ1-5; no reliable D call. Germline CDR1 and CDR2: SGHRS and YFSETQ. V lost 0 bases, J lost 6 bases, and 10 bases lay in between. The CDR3 totals 14 residues. CDR3 nucleotide sequence: TGCGCCAGCAGCTTGGGGGCTGAAGGTCAGCCCCAGCATTTT. As protein: CASSLGAEGQPQHF.

The J gene is TRBJ2-5, the V gene TRBV9, with D tentatively TRBD1 or TRBD2 (5 bases each). The germline V gene encodes CDR1 SGDLS and CDR2 YYNGEE. V dropped 4 bases and J dropped 1 base, with 14 bases sitting between them. This CDR3 has 15 amino acids. Here the CDR3 reads CASSLDRDLQETQYF. The CDR3 DNA is TGTGCCAGCAGCCTGGACCGGGACCTCCAAGAGACCCAGTACTTC.

There are many counts of this clonotype. This chain uses TRBV2 with TRBJ2-5, with TRBD1 identical over 7 bases. With V trimmed by 5 bases and J by 5 bases, 8 bases remained unmatched. CDR3 size: 14 residues. Germline CDR1 is SNHLY and CDR2 is FYNNEI. CDR3 sequence: CASSTRQGGETQYF. For the CDR3, the DNA is TGTGCCAGCAGTACCCGACAGGGCGGTGAGACCCAGTACTTC.

This clonotype was counted ten times or more. The chain recombines TRBV11-2 with TRBJ1-6, with TRBD1 as a possible D gene (6 bases). This CDR3 is 15 amino acids long. The germline CDR1 and CDR2 sequences are SGHAT and FQNNGV. Trimming removed 2 bases at V and 10 bases at J, with 15 bases between. The CDR3 DNA sequence: TGTGCCAGCAGCTTATCGGCAGGGGAAAACTCACCCCTCCACTTT. Translation: CASSLSAGENSPLHF. Full variable domain (remainder filled in from reference TRBV11-2 and TRBJ1-6): EAGVAQSPRYKIIEKRQSVAFWCNPISGHATLYWYQQILGQGPKLLIQFQNNGVVDDSQLPKDRFSAERLKGVDSTLKIQPAKLEDSAVYLCASSLSAGENSPLHFGNGTRLTVT.

The chain has TRBV5-6 and TRBJ2-1, with D unresolved. The CDR3 length is 12 residues. V was cut by 4 bases and J by 9 bases, with 11 bases left in between. Germline V gives CDR1 SGHDT, CDR2 YYEEEE. The CDR3 reads CASSPASSEQFF. In DNA, the CDR3 is TGTGCCAGCAGCCCAGCTAGTTCTGAGCAGTTCTTC.

In its sample, this clonotype was seen many times. J is TRBJ1-1 and V is TRBV2; D uncertain. Germline V CDR1 and CDR2: SNHLY, FYNNEI. The CDR3 has 13 amino acids. Trimming stripped 0 bases from V and 0 bases from J, with 2 bases between. CDR3 in DNA: TGTGCCAGCAGTGAAGCATTGAACACTGAAGCTTTCTTT. It specifies CASSEALNTEAFF.

This clonotype has only a few counts. The V call is TRBV10-3, the J call TRBJ1-4, with D perhaps matching TRBD1 (5 bases). The CDR3 is 13 residues long. Trimming pared 4 bases from V and 6 bases from J, leaving 9 bases between. In germline, CDR1 is ENHRY, CDR2 SYGVKD. CDR3 residues: CAISVQGDEKLFF. The CDR3 DNA sequence: TGTGCCATCAGTGTTCAGGGCGATGAAAAACTGTTTTTT.

This clonotype was picked up many times. This chain connects TRBV6-5 to TRBJ2-6; D assignment may be TRBD1 or TRBD2 (5 bases each). CDR1 is MNHEY and CDR2 is SVGAGI in the germline V gene. Deletions cut 2 bases from V and 0 bases from J, with 14 bases between. The CDR3 is 18 residues long. This CDR3 reads CASSYGTLRNSGANVLTF. The CDR3 region has the DNA TGTGCCAGCAGTTACGGGACCCTTCGCAACTCTGGGGCCAACGTCCTGACTTTC.

At least ten counts were recorded for this clonotype. The chain combines TRBV11-1 with TRBJ1-5; possibly TRBD1 for D (5 bases). This CDR3 has 13 residues. The V gene lost 5 bases and the J gene lost 7 bases, with 12 bases spanning the gap. CDR1 and CDR2 from the germline V gene are SGHAT and FQDESV (reference sequence). The CDR3 region has the DNA TGTGCCAGCAGCCCCGGGACGGAGCAGCCCCAGCATTTT. Residues: CASSPGTEQPQHF.

This clonotype was seen repeatedly, ten times or more. The J gene is TRBJ1-1, the V gene TRBV12-3 or TRBV12-4; tentatively, D is TRBD1 (5 bases). V dropped 8 bases and J dropped 6 bases, with 16 bases sitting between them. The CDR3 loop spans 13 amino acids. The CDR3 DNA reads as TGTGCCAGCCTCATAGGGACGGTATCTGAAGCTTTCTTT. Residues: CASLIGTVSEAFF.

The V call is TRBV7-6, the J call TRBJ2-3, with no clear D. CDR1 is SGHVS, CDR2 FNYEAQ, per germline. The CDR3 contains 13 residues. With 2 bases removed from V and 5 bases from J, the gap between germline ends came to 8 bases. CDR3 amino acids: CASSLFERDTQYF. The CDR3, as DNA: TGTGCCAGCAGCTTATTCGAGAGAGATACGCAGTATTTT.

This clonotype was seen more than once but under ten times. V is TRBV12-3 or TRBV12-4 and J is TRBJ2-2; 7 bases agree with TRBD1. The CDR3 consists of 14 residues. Germline trimming cut 7 bases from V and 6 bases from J; bases unmatched to any gene: 8. CDR3 amino acids: CASNFLQGAGELFF. The CDR3 nucleotides are TGTGCCAGCAATTTTCTTCAGGGGGCCGGGGAGCTGTTTTTT.

The chain combines TRBV5-1 with TRBJ2-3; 11 nucleotides match TRBD2. The V and J ends lost 3 bases and 4 bases, in that order; junction bases with no gene match: 7. The CDR3 contains 16 residues. CDR1 and CDR2 (germline): SGHRS, YFSETQ. The CDR3 DNA reads as TGCGCCAGCAGCTCTTGGACTAGCGGGTTCCCAGATACGCAGTATTTT. Its protein product is CASSSWTSGFPDTQYF.

CDR3 loop: CASRIAGTGAQHF. The CDR3 DNA sequence: TGTGCCAGCAGGATTGCCGGGACAGGGGCCCAGCATTTT. The J gene is TRBJ1-5, the V gene TRBV6-2 or TRBV6-3; TRBD1 aligns across 10 bases. CDR1 is MNHEY and CDR2 is SVGEGT in the germline V gene. This CDR3 spans 13 amino acids. Germline trimming cut 6 bases from V and 11 bases from J; bases unmatched to any gene: 7.

This clonotype was seen at least ten times. The chain is built from TRBV12-3 or TRBV12-4 and TRBJ2-1; D call uncertain. This CDR3 has 11 amino acids. The V end lost 3 bases, the J end lost 3 bases, and 0 bases lay between the germline ends. The CDR3 bases are TGTGCCAGCAGTTTCTACAATGAGCAGTTCTTC. Translating gives CASSFYNEQFF.

This chain joins TRBV19 and TRBJ1-3; 7 nucleotides match TRBD1. Losses at the gene ends were 2 bases for V and 2 bases for J; bases not matched to a gene: 3. The CDR3 contains 15 residues. Germline CDR1 reads LNHDA; CDR2 reads SQIVND (reference sequence). The CDR3 DNA reads TGTGCCAGTAGTATACCCCAGGGGGCTGGAAACACCATATATTTT. It yields the protein CASSIPQGAGNTIYF.

This clonotype was counted only a few times. Germline is not matched at one junction end, which may reflect a read error. V usage is TRBV12-3 or TRBV12-4 and J usage is TRBJ2-7; 9 nucleotides align to TRBD2. The CDR3 length is 14 residues. The CDR3 here is CVSSVKAGGYEQYF. The CDR3 region has the DNA TGTGTCAGCAGCGTGAAAGCGGGGGGTTACGAGCAGTACTTC.

This clonotype has a count of ten or more. The V gene is TRBV28, the J gene TRBJ1-2; 11 nucleotides align to TRBD1. J lost 3 bases, V lost 4 bases, and 7 bases had no gene match. This CDR3 contains 16 residues. Per the germline V gene, CDR1 is MDHEN and CDR2 is SYDVKM. The CDR3: CASSSTPGQGDYGYTF. CDR3 DNA: TGTGCCAGCAGTTCCACCCCGGGACAGGGGGACTATGGCTACACCTTC.

This clonotype was recorded at least ten times. CDR3 sequence: CATRQYRITNQPQHF. The DNA for the CDR3 is TGTGCCACAAGGCAGTACCGGATCACCAATCAGCCCCAGCATTTT. V is TRBV10-3 and J is TRBJ1-5; D gene ambiguous. The ends were cut back, 10 bases at V and 3 bases at J, with 19 bases in the middle. The CDR3 is 15 residues long. CDR1 and CDR2 (germline): ENHRY, SYGVKD.